This T cell receptor beta chain comes out of a study of T cell repertoires in cytomegalovirus infection. Whole-study context: Indicated by public TCR beta signatures were CMV infection and matching HLA type.

V dropped 5 bases and J dropped 2 bases, with 12 bases sitting between them. The CDR3 is 14 residues long. TCRdb re-called the reads through MiXCR, storing one row per CDR3 protein. The profile shows approximately 89,000 distinct CDR3 sequences, roughly 29% of them singletons. In its sample, this clonotype was seen a few times. Its target is not known. The source of this sequence is a human donor in good health (CMV status not recorded). Some clones in this sample may be carry-over from other donors' samples. Material: CD8+ T cells from cultured PBMCs, obtained from culture after CMV antigen stimulation. V usage is TRBV12-3 or TRBV12-4 and J usage is TRBJ1-2; D is unresolved. CDR3 bases: TGTGCCAGCAGTCCCCCGAGCGTGAACTATGGCTACACCTTC. It specifies CASSPPSVNYGYTF.